The 27 T cell receptor beta chains in this list originate from one sample, sequenced in a study of blood T cell repertoires in COVID-19. TCRdb keeps only in-frame clones here, not all; method: immunoSEQ multiplex PCR. The repertoire holds 270,000 or so clones, with approximately 87% as singletons. The sample was peripheral blood. These receptors were collected from a woman in her twenties or thirties with COVID-19, enrolled during active disease.

Turning to this clone: Within the sample, other DNA sequences also encode this same CDR3. The V call is TRBV27, the J call TRBJ1-1, with TRBD1 identical over 7 bases. From germline, CDR1 is MNHEY and CDR2 SMNVEV (reference sequence). The CDR3 runs 12 residues. V gave up 5 bases and J gave up 11 bases; unmatched junction bases: 8. DNA of the CDR3: TGTGCCAGCAGTCCGAGACAGGGCTCGGCTTTCTTT. This sequence encodes CASSPRQGSAFF.

The chain links TRBV2 to TRBJ2-7, with 8 bases that match TRBD1. The CDR3 length is 13 residues. Trimming removed 11 bases from V and 7 bases from J; junction bases left unmatched: 13. CDR1 is SNHLY and CDR2 is FYNNEI in the germline V gene. The CDR3 region is CAVLGQGGGEQYF. The CDR3 DNA follows: TGTGCCGTTTTAGGACAGGGTGGTGGAGAGCAGTACTTC.

This clone was seen only a few times. The gene calls are TRBV10-2 and TRBJ1-1; D gene ambiguous. The V gene's germline CDR1 is WSHSY and CDR2 SAAADI. Deletions cut 2 bases from V and 8 bases from J, with 9 bases between. The CDR3 consists of 12 residues. The CDR3 bases are TGCGCCAGCAGTGAGAGGCGGCCAGAAGCTTTCTTT. Amino acids: CASSERRPEAFF.

This clone was observed a few times. The rearrangement joins TRBV3-1 (or the pseudogene TRBV3-2) to TRBJ2-2; TRBD1 matches at 7 bases. Germline values: CDR1 LGHDT, CDR2 YNNKEL (reference sequence). The CDR3 totals 12 residues. With 5 bases clipped from V and 6 bases from J, the junction kept 0 bases outside the gene matches. CDR3 loop: CASSRGPGELFF. The CDR3 nucleotides read TGTGCCAGCAGCAGGGGGCCCGGGGAGCTGTTTTTT.

The V gene is TRBV2, the J gene TRBJ1-2, with unresolved D. The CDR3 is 16 residues long. CDR1 and CDR2 from the germline V gene are SNHLY and FYNNEI. V was cut by 5 bases and J by 3 bases, with 19 bases left in between. The CDR3 sequence is CASSPHLIRVDYGYTF. The CDR3 DNA reads as TGTGCCAGCAGTCCGCACCTAATCCGGGTCGACTATGGCTACACCTTC.

The chain couples TRBV20-1 to TRBJ1-5; 8 nucleotides match TRBD1. V lost 3 bases to trimming and J lost 3 bases; unmatched junction nucleotides: 13. The CDR3 consists of 17 residues. Germline values: CDR1 DFQATT, CDR2 SNEGSKA (reference sequence). The CDR3 sequence: CSASSEPDRGYNQPQHF. In nucleotides, the CDR3 is TGCAGTGCTAGTTCCGAACCCGACAGGGGATACAATCAGCCCCAGCATTTT.

In its sample, this clone was seen a few times. This chain connects TRBV5-1 to TRBJ2-2; D ambiguous. The germline CDR1 and CDR2 sequences are SGHRS and YFSETQ. Trimming took 3 bases from V and 3 from J, leaving 6 bases between them. This CDR3 has 13 residues. DNA for the CDR3: TGCGCCAGCAGCTGGCAGTACACCGGGGAGCTGTTTTTT. It translates to CASSWQYTGELFF.

This clone was seen just once. CDR3 nucleotides: TGTGCCAGCACCCTACCGGGACAGGGGTACAATGAGCAGTTCTTC. Translated: CASTLPGQGYNEQFF. This chain links TRBV28 with TRBJ2-1; 10 bases are a match to TRBD1. The CDR3 extends over 15 amino acids. The germline gives CDR1 MDHEN, CDR2 SYDVKM. The V and J ends lost 7 bases and 4 bases, in that order; junction bases with no gene match: 7.

This chain links TRBV6-5 with TRBJ2-3, with 11 bases aligning to TRBD2. The CDR3 is 14 amino acids. Per germline, CDR1 MNHEY and CDR2 SVGAGI. V dropped 8 bases and J dropped 6; count of bases not matched to a gene: 7. DNA of the CDR3: TGTGCCAGCGAGGGGACTAGCGGATGGGATACGCAGTATTTT. Amino acids: CASEGTSGWDTQYF.

The chain joins TRBV28 to TRBJ2-3, with TRBD2 identical over 7 bases. Germline CDR1 MDHEN, CDR2 SYDVKM. V dropped 3 bases and J dropped 4; count of bases not matched to a gene: 4. CDR3 size: 14 residues. The CDR3: CASSFAAGSDTQYF. CDR3 nucleotides: TGTGCCAGCAGTTTCGCAGCGGGGTCAGATACGCAGTATTTT.

This chain uses TRBV7-9 with TRBJ1-1; 11 nucleotides align to TRBD1. V trimming: 5 bases; J trimming: 4 bases; junction bases outside the gene matches: 9. The CDR3 loop spans 16 amino acids. In germline, CDR1 is SEHNR, CDR2 FQNEAQ (reference sequence). CDR3 sequence reads: CASSGRDRGGSTEAFF. The DNA for the CDR3 is TGTGCCAGCAGCGGGAGGGACAGGGGGGGTTCCACTGAAGCTTTCTTT. The full variable domain, completed using reference TRBV7-9 and TRBJ1-1, is DTGVSQNPRHKITKRGQNVTFRCDPISEHNRLYWYRQTLGQGPEFLTYFQNEAQLEKSRLLSDRFSAERPKGSFSTLEIQRTEQGDSAMYLCASSGRDRGGSTEAFFGQGTRLTVV.

As for this clone: Additional DNA sequences in this sample encode the identical CDR3. The chain is built from TRBV2 and TRBJ1-3, with 9 bases that match TRBD1. The junction had 12 bases not matched to a gene; V was cut back by 10 bases and J by 2 bases. The CDR3 consists of 16 residues. The germline V gene encodes CDR1 SNHLY and CDR2 FYNNEI. The CDR3 sequence is CAISGVQGAAGNTIYF. The DNA of the CDR3 is TGTGCCATATCAGGCGTACAGGGGGCGGCTGGAAACACCATATATTTT.

The chain uses TRBV24-1 and TRBJ2-3, with TRBD1 identical over 9 bases. Germline loops: CDR1 KGHDR, CDR2 SFDVKD. The CDR3 totals 14 residues. V was pared by 5 bases and J by 7 bases, with 6 bases of the junction left unmatched. The CDR3 DNA sequence: TGTGCCACCAGTGGTGACAGGGGGACAAATACGCAGTATTTT. This encodes CATSGDRGTNTQYF.

The chain combines TRBV5-1 with TRBJ1-2, with D unclear. Trimming left V 4 bases short and J 4 bases short, with 11 bases between. This CDR3 contains 13 residues. Germline V CDR1 and CDR2: SGHRS, YFSETQ. The chain's CDR3 is CASSPGSLYGYTF. The CDR3 DNA is TGCGCCAGCAGCCCCGGGTCTCTCTATGGCTACACCTTC.

The CDR3 reads CASYPGGMTGELFF. Here the CDR3 DNA reads TGTGCCAGCTATCCAGGGGGCATGACCGGGGAGCTGTTTTTT. This rearrangement joins TRBV5-8 to TRBJ2-2; 8 nucleotides align to TRBD1. J was trimmed by 5 bases and V by 7 bases; bases with no gene match: 7. Germline loops: CDR1 SGHTS, CDR2 YDEGEE. The CDR3 consists of 14 residues.

The V gene is TRBV27, the J gene TRBJ2-1, with 10 bases identical to TRBD2. Trimming at V came to 5 bases and at J to 4 bases, leaving 8 bases not matched to a gene. The germline V gene has CDR1 MNHEY and CDR2 SMNVEV (reference sequence). The CDR3 is 16 amino acids. CDR3 residues: CASSPKLAGSYNEQFF. In nucleotides, the CDR3 is TGTGCCAGCAGTCCGAAACTAGCGGGGTCGTACAATGAGCAGTTCTTC.

The chain couples TRBV2 to TRBJ2-7; D is ambiguous. The V end lost 5 bases, the J end lost 4 bases, and 6 bases lay between the germline ends. This CDR3 region has 11 residues. Germline values: CDR1 SNHLY, CDR2 FYNNEI. This chain's CDR3 is CASSLIYEQYF. DNA for the CDR3: TGTGCCAGCAGTCTAATATACGAGCAGTACTTC.

This clone was observed a single time. V is TRBV5-1 and J is TRBJ2-1, with unresolved D. There are 13 residues in the CDR3. V dropped 0 bases and J dropped 8 bases, with 9 bases sitting between them. Looked up from germline, CDR1 is SGHRS and CDR2 is YFSETQ. This CDR3 reads CASSLARRYEQFF. DNA for the CDR3: TGCGCCAGCAGCTTGGCTAGAAGGTATGAGCAGTTCTTC.

This clone has just a few counts. The rearrangement joins TRBV2 to TRBJ1-2; 7 bases fit TRBD1. With V trimmed by 7 bases and J by 7 bases, 12 bases remained unmatched. This CDR3 region has 14 residues. Germline V lookup: CDR1 SNHLY, CDR2 FYNNEI. The CDR3 region has the DNA TGTGCCAGCATCGGACAGGCCCTAGGGGGTGGCTACACCTTC. Translating gives CASIGQALGGGYTF.

The genes are TRBV5-6 and TRBJ2-7; tentatively, D is TRBD2 (5 bases). Germline V gives CDR1 SGHDT, CDR2 YYEEEE. V lost 2 bases to trimming and J lost 4 bases, with 16 bases between them. The CDR3 has 15 amino acids. Written as DNA, the CDR3 is TGTGCCAGCAGCTTATCTGGGCTTGAGGGTTACGAGCAGTACTTC. It translates to CASSLSGLEGYEQYF.

The chain is built from TRBV19 and TRBJ2-7; 8 bases align to TRBD1. Germline V gives CDR1 LNHDA, CDR2 SQIVND (reference sequence). V was pared by 5 bases and J by 5 bases, with 11 bases of the junction left unmatched. This CDR3 comprises 15 residues. This CDR3 is CASSLTGGGLHEQYF. In DNA form, the CDR3 reads TGTGCCAGTAGTCTCACAGGGGGAGGTCTCCACGAGCAGTACTTC.

This clone was counted between two and nine times. The V and J genes are TRBV21-1 and TRBJ1-1; the tabulated D call, TRBD1, remains unverified against the DNA. TRBV21-1 is recorded as a pseudogene. CDR3 length equals 16 residues. CDR3 sequence reads: CASSKRAGTGNTEAFF. CDR3 DNA sequence: TGTGCCAGCAGCAAAAGGGCCGGGACAGGGAACACTGAAGCTTTCTTT.

This chain joins TRBV10-3 and TRBJ2-5; tentatively, D is TRBD2 (5 bases). The CDR3 length is 14 residues. V was cut by 6 bases and J by 2 bases, with 13 bases left in between. Per the germline V gene, CDR1 is ENHRY and CDR2 is SYGVKD. The CDR3 here is CAISRKDFQETQYF. CDR3 DNA sequence: TGTGCCATCAGCCGAAAGGACTTTCAAGAGACCCAGTACTTC.

This chain joins TRBV12-2 and TRBJ1-4. TRBV12-2 is listed as a pseudogene. CDR3 size: 15 residues. The CDR3 loop reads CASRPMLSEYEKLFF. The CDR3 bases are TGTGCAAGTCGCCCCATGTTGAGTGAGTATGAAAAACTGTTTTTT.

As concerns this clone: Other DNA variants within this sample encode the same CDR3. The rearrangement joins TRBV28 to TRBJ1-5; D not certain. The CDR3 is 12 amino acids. Trimming left V 3 bases short and J 7 bases short, with 7 bases between. The germline gives CDR1 MDHEN, CDR2 SYDVKM. DNA for the CDR3: TGTGCCAGCAGTTTCATGCGCCAGCCCCAGCATTTT. Translation gives CASSFMRQPQHF. The variable domain in full, completed from reference TRBV28 and TRBJ1-5, reads DVKVTQSSRYLVKRTGEKVFLECVQDMDHENMFWYRQDPGLGLRLIYFSYDVKMKEKGDIPEGYSVSREKKERFSLILESASTNQTSMYLCASSFMRQPQHFGDGTRLSIL.

The chain is built from TRBV29-1 and TRBJ1-1; 7 nucleotides align to TRBD1. The length of the CDR3 is 11 residues. Germline CDR1 is SQVTM and CDR2 is ANQGSEA. V shed 7 bases, J shed 4 bases, and the junction held 3 bases outside the gene matches. CDR3 in amino acids: CSATGFTEAFF. CDR3 bases: TGCAGCGCGACAGGGTTCACTGAAGCTTTCTTT.

This clone showed up just once. This sample includes further DNA sequences coding for the same CDR3. The CDR3 protein is CASSQQGGDTEAFF. The CDR3 coding sequence is TGTGCCAGCAGCCAGCAGGGCGGGGACACTGAAGCTTTCTTT. This chain links TRBV3-1 (or the pseudogene TRBV3-2) with TRBJ1-1; possible D gene TRBD1, 5 bases. The germline gives CDR1 LGHDT, CDR2 YNNKEL (reference sequence). The V end lost 3 bases, the J end lost 3 bases, and 11 bases lay between the germline ends. The CDR3 has 14 amino acids.